This T cell receptor beta chain emerged from a study of T cells in localized non-small cell lung cancer. The ends were cut back, 8 bases at V and 7 bases at J, with 11 bases in the middle. Germline V gives CDR1 SGHTA, CDR2 FQGTGA. This CDR3 region has 12 residues. TCRdb keeps only in-frame clones here, not all; method: immunoSEQ multiplex PCR. This sample yields around 34,000 clones, of which around 93% are seen a single time; approximately 7.9% belongs to the top ten. This TCR was sampled from a female donor of 60 years or more with stage I lung adenocarcinoma. This specimen was peripheral blood, taken before any cancer treatment. The rearrangement uses TRBV7-3 and TRBJ2-2, with D uncertain. The CDR3 sequence: CASGQPHGELFF. The CDR3 nucleotides are TGTGCCAGCGGTCAGCCTCACGGGGAGCTGTTTTTT.